Sequencing of this TCR beta chain was carried out in a study of blood T cell repertoires in COVID-19. Across the study: COVID-19 samples, acute and convalescent, were from the United States, Italy and Spain. Sources were T cells, B-cell-depleted T cells, or PBMCs; the material itself was cDNA or gDNA.

As handled by the study authors: Scientists estimated how many nucleated cells there were by amplifying reference gene primers. TCRdb's copy holds only in-frame clones and misses some; the assay was immunoSEQ multiplex PCR. From that table come the V and J calls and clone size; the DNA was used to work out D and trimming. The data show 60,000 to 70,000 clones, with over 75% seen just once and about 2.9% held by the top ten. The CDR3 has 15 amino acids. The germline V gene has CDR1 SGHDN and CDR2 FVKESK. Trimming removed 3 bases from V and 2 bases from J; junction bases left unmatched: 4. This clonotype originated in an elderly man with acute or convalescent COVID-19. The sample consisted of peripheral blood. The J gene is TRBJ1-1, the V gene TRBV14; the match to TRBD1 covers 9 bases. The CDR3 coding sequence is TGTGCCAGCAGCCAGTCCACAGGGGGCAACACTGAAGCTTTCTTT. As protein: CASSQSTGGNTEAFF.